These 22 T cell receptor beta chains were sequenced from one sample in a study of control samples from healthy donors and cancer patients. Produced via immunoSEQ multiplex PCR; TCRdb's table is partial and in-frame only. The sample yields about 96,000 clones, 93% seen once. Sequencing was carried out using blood. The source of these receptors is a young man in good health.

The chain's CDR3 is CATSRGRINQPQHF. DNA of the CDR3: TGTGCCACCAGCAGAGGACGGATAAATCAGCCCCAGCATTTT. This chain links TRBV15 with TRBJ1-5; D call uncertain. This CDR3 has 14 residues. Per germline, CDR1 LNHNV and CDR2 YYDKDF (reference sequence). Trimming removed 1 base from V and 4 bases from J, with 8 bases in between.

The V call is TRBV27, the J call TRBJ1-5; D uncertain. Germline values: CDR1 MNHEY, CDR2 SMNVEV (reference sequence). Trimming took off 6 bases at V and 15 bases at J, with 15 bases between the two ends. This CDR3 has 11 amino acids. CDR3 protein: CASRKDRRWHF. The CDR3 region has the DNA TGTGCCAGCAGGAAGGATAGAAGGTGGCATTTT.

This clone was seen once. J is TRBJ2-3 and V is TRBV7-2, with a possible D match to TRBD2 (5 bases). CDR3 length: 13 residues. Germline V gene sequence: CDR1 SGHTA, CDR2 FQGNSA. The germline V and J ends were trimmed by 5 bases and 6 bases, with 12 bases remaining between them. CDR3 residues: CASSLSRGDTQYF. The CDR3, as DNA: TGTGCCAGCAGCCTGTCCCGGGGTGATACGCAGTATTTT.

The table lists this clone with a count of one. This chain connects TRBV4-1 to TRBJ1-1, with unresolved D. The germline V gene has CDR1 MGHRA and CDR2 YSYEKL. CDR3 length equals 11 residues. The V and J ends lost 5 bases and 10 bases respectively, with 11 bases between them. The CDR3 loop is CASSSMGGAFF. CDR3 DNA sequence: TGCGCCAGCAGCTCGATGGGTGGAGCTTTCTTT.

The V and J genes are TRBV4-1 and TRBJ1-1; 7 positions match TRBD1. The CDR3 consists of 17 residues. Trimming at V came to 1 base and at J to 4 bases, leaving 12 bases not matched to a gene. Germline V gene sequence: CDR1 MGHRA, CDR2 YSYEKL. For the CDR3, the DNA is TGCGCCAGCAGCCAAGGACCTATGGGACAGTGGGGCACTGAAGCTTTCTTT. It yields the protein CASSQGPMGQWGTEAFF.

This clone was counted a single time. The V and J genes are TRBV12-5 and TRBJ1-1; 7 bases are a match to TRBD1. The CDR3 spans 19 residues. CDR1 is LGHNT, CDR2 FRNRAP, per germline. J lost 1 base, V lost 3 bases, and 17 bases had no gene match. CDR3 protein: CASGLSLRGLLGENTEAFF. Here the CDR3 DNA reads TGTGCTAGTGGTTTATCTCTTAGGGGGCTACTCGGTGAGAACACTGAAGCTTTCTTT.

This chain uses TRBV7-9 with TRBJ1-5, with D maybe TRBD1 (6 bases). Trimming took 6 bases from V and 4 from J, leaving 10 bases between them. The germline CDR1 and CDR2 sequences are SEHNR and FQNEAQ (reference sequence). The CDR3 has 13 amino acids. The CDR3 here is CASRTDRNQPQHF. CDR3 nucleotides: TGTGCCAGCAGAACGGACAGAAATCAGCCCCAGCATTTT.

The rearrangement joins TRBV5-4 to TRBJ1-2; TRBD1 is a possible D gene (5 bases). The germline CDR1 and CDR2 sequences are SGHNT and YYREEE (reference sequence). V was shortened by 0 bases and J by 7 bases, with 13 bases between the two germline ends. The CDR3 extends over 14 amino acids. The CDR3 coding sequence is TGTGCCAGCAGCTTGGCCGGGACGGGGGTTGGCTACACCTTC. Translation gives CASSLAGTGVGYTF.

CDR3 sequence reads: CATRQGLGSPLHF. The CDR3 DNA follows: TGTGCCACTCGGCAGGGTCTTGGTTCACCCCTCCACTTT. V usage is TRBV27 and J usage is TRBJ1-6, with D possibly matching TRBD1 (5 bases). CDR1 MNHEY and CDR2 SMNVEV come from the germline V gene (reference sequence). This CDR3 contains 13 residues. Trimming took 10 bases from V and 9 from J, leaving 16 bases between them.

The V gene is TRBV7-9, the J gene TRBJ1-1; D not certain. The germline V gene encodes CDR1 SEHNR and CDR2 FQNEAQ (reference sequence). This CDR3 is 14 amino acids long. The V end lost 2 bases, the J end lost 6 bases, and 13 bases lay between the germline ends. CDR3: CASSLSGGSAEAFF. CDR3 sequence (DNA): TGTGCCAGCAGCTTATCCGGAGGGTCAGCTGAAGCTTTCTTT.

The rearrangement uses TRBV5-6 and TRBJ1-6; D is perhaps TRBD1 (6 bases). V lost 3 bases to trimming and J lost 9 bases, with 13 bases between them. The length of the CDR3 is 14 residues. Germline values: CDR1 SGHDT, CDR2 YYEEEE. CDR3: CASSWGDMSSPLHF. The CDR3, as DNA: TGTGCCAGCAGCTGGGGGGACATGTCTTCACCCCTCCACTTT. Looking up the rest from reference TRBV5-6 and TRBJ1-6 gives the full variable domain: DAGVTQSPTHLIKTRGQQVTLRCSPKSGHDTVSWYQQALGQGPQFIFQYYEEEERQRGNFPDRFSGHQFPNYSSELNVNALLLGDSALYLCASSWGDMSSPLHFGNGTRLTVT.

The rearrangement links TRBV15 to TRBJ1-1, with 8 nucleotides matching TRBD1. Trimming cost V 3 bases and J 4 bases; bases outside gene matches: 7. This CDR3 is 15 amino acids long. Germline loops: CDR1 LNHNV, CDR2 YYDKDF (reference sequence). CDR3 sequence reads: CATSSYDRGRTEAFF. As DNA, the CDR3 is TGTGCCACCAGCAGTTACGACAGGGGTCGCACTGAAGCTTTCTTT.

This chain connects TRBV6-6 to TRBJ2-7, with 7 bases identical to TRBD2. Germline V gives CDR1 MNHNY, CDR2 SVGAGI (reference sequence). The length of the CDR3 is 14 residues. V gave up 4 bases and J gave up 3 bases; unmatched junction bases: 6. The DNA of the CDR3 is TGTGCCAGCAGTTCGGAGACTAGCAACTACGAGCAGTACTTC. This gives the protein CASSSETSNYEQYF.

The rearrangement uses TRBV28 and TRBJ1-5; D is unresolved. CDR1 and CDR2 from the germline V gene are MDHEN and SYDVKM. The V end lost 0 bases, the J end lost 3 bases, and 12 bases lay between the germline ends. The CDR3 covers 16 residues. CDR3 amino acids: CASSLWGGRFNQPQHF. DNA for the CDR3: TGTGCCAGCAGTTTATGGGGCGGGAGGTTCAATCAGCCCCAGCATTTT. Based on the CDR3 plus reference TRBV28 and TRBJ1-5, the full variable domain is DVKVTQSSRYLVKRTGEKVFLECVQDMDHENMFWYRQDPGLGLRLIYFSYDVKMKEKGDIPEGYSVSREKKERFSLILESASTNQTSMYLCASSLWGGRFNQPQHFGDGTRLSIL.

J is TRBJ1-1 and V is TRBV27; TRBD1 might be the D (5 bases). The germline V and J ends were trimmed by 9 bases and 1 base, with 9 bases remaining between them. Germline loops: CDR1 MNHEY, CDR2 SMNVEV (reference sequence). The CDR3 contains 12 residues. Here the CDR3 DNA reads TGTGCCAGTTTGGGGGGGAACACTGAAGCTTTCTTT. It yields the protein CASLGGNTEAFF.

The V gene is TRBV30, the J gene TRBJ1-3, with 9 bases identical to TRBD1. The CDR3 is 14 amino acids. From germline, CDR1 is GTSNPN and CDR2 SVGIG (reference sequence). Losses at the gene ends were 5 bases for V and 4 bases for J; bases not matched to a gene: 6. The CDR3 here is CAWQQGARGNTIYF. As DNA, the CDR3 is TGTGCCTGGCAACAGGGGGCGAGGGGAAACACCATATATTTT. The full variable domain, completed using reference TRBV30 and TRBJ1-3, is SQTIHQWPATLVQPVGSPLSLECTVEGTSNPNLYWYRQAAGRGLQLLFYSVGIGQISSEVPQNLSASRPQDRQFILSSKKLLLSDSGFYLCAWQQGARGNTIYFGEGSWLTVV.

The chain joins TRBV6-6 to TRBJ2-2, with D possibly matching TRBD1 (5 bases). Trimming removed 4 bases from V and 4 bases from J, with 13 bases in between. This CDR3 is built from 15 residues. In germline, CDR1 is MNHNY, CDR2 SVGAGI (reference sequence). The CDR3 reads CASSSWGWGTGELFF. CDR3 nucleotide sequence: TGTGCCAGCAGTTCGTGGGGCTGGGGCACCGGGGAGCTGTTTTTT.

The chain carries TRBV7-9 and TRBJ1-4; tentative D call: TRBD1 (5 bases). This CDR3 spans 17 amino acids. Germline CDR1 is SEHNR and CDR2 is FQNEAQ (reference sequence). Trimming removed 1 base at V and 0 bases at J, with 12 bases between. The CDR3 reads CASSLERGPPTNEKLFF. The DNA of the CDR3 is TGTGCCAGCAGCTTAGAGAGGGGACCCCCAACTAATGAAAAACTGTTTTTT.

This chain connects TRBV10-3 to TRBJ1-1; D is perhaps TRBD1 (6 bases). This CDR3 has 18 amino acids. The V gene's germline CDR1 is ENHRY and CDR2 SYGVKD. Deletions cut 0 bases from V and 8 bases from J, with 25 bases between. CDR3 DNA sequence: TGTGCCATCAGTGAGTCGACAGGTTCGTATGGCCCCTACGCCGAAGCTTTCTTT. It yields the protein CAISESTGSYGPYAEAFF.

This clone has a single count. This sequence joins TRBV12-2 and TRBJ2-1; the listed D gene, TRBD2, was not tested against the DNA. TRBV12-2 is a pseudogene locus. The CDR3 length is 10 residues. The CDR3 bases are TGTGCAAGTCTCGTTCCGGTTCAGTTCTTC. Its protein product is CASLVPVQFF.

This clone was seen a few times. The chain carries TRBV15 and TRBJ1-4, with D hard to call. The CDR3 extends over 15 amino acids. Trimming cost V 0 bases and J 4 bases, with 9 bases left between them. Per germline, CDR1 LNHNV and CDR2 YYDKDF (reference sequence). CDR3 sequence: CATSRDKANNEKLFF. CDR3 sequence (DNA): TGTGCCACCAGCAGAGATAAGGCTAATAATGAAAAACTGTTTTTT.

The V and J genes are TRBV5-4 and TRBJ2-1; D possibly corresponds to TRBD1 (5 bases). CDR1 and CDR2 (germline): SGHNT, YYREEE (reference sequence). V lost 4 bases and J lost 5, with 10 bases in between. This CDR3 contains 13 residues. CDR3 bases: TGTGCCAGCAGCGGACAACCTGACAATGAGCAGTTCTTC. Residues: CASSGQPDNEQFF.